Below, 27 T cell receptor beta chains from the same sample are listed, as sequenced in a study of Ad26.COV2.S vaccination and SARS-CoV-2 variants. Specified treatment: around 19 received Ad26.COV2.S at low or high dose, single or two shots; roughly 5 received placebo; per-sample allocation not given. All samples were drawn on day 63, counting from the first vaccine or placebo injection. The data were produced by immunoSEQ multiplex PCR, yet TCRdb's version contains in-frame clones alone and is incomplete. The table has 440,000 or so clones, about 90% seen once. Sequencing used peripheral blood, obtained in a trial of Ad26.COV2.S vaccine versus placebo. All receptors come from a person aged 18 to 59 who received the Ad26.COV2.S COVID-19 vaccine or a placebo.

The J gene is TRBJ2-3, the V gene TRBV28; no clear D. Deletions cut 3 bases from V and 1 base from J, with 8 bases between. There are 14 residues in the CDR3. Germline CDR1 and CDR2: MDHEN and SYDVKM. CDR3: CASSFRVRTDTQYF. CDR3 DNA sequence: TGTGCCAGCAGTTTTAGAGTTCGCACAGATACGCAGTATTTT.

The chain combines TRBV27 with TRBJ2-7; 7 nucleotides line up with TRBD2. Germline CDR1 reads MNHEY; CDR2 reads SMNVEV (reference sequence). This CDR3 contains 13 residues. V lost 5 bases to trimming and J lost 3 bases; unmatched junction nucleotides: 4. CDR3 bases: TGTGCCAGCAGTCCCGGGACTATCTACGAGCAGTACTTC. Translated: CASSPGTIYEQYF.

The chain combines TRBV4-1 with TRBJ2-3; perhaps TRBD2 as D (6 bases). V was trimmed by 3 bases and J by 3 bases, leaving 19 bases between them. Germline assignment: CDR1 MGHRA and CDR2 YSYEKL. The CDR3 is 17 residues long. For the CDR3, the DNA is TGCGCCAGCAGCCATGAAATGCCGGGAGAGGGAACAGATACGCAGTATTTT. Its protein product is CASSHEMPGEGTDTQYF.

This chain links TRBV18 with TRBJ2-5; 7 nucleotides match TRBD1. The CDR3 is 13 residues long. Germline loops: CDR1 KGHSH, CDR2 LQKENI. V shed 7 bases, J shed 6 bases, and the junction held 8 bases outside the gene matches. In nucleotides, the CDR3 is TGTGCCAGCTTCAGGGACAGTCGACAGACCCAGTACTTC. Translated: CASFRDSRQTQYF.

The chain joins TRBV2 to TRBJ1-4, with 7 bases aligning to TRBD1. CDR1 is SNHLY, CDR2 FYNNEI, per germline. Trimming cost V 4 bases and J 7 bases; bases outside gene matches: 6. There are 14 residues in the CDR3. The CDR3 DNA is TGTGCCAGCAGTGTACAGGGGATTGGTGAAAAACTGTTTTTT. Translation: CASSVQGIGEKLFF.

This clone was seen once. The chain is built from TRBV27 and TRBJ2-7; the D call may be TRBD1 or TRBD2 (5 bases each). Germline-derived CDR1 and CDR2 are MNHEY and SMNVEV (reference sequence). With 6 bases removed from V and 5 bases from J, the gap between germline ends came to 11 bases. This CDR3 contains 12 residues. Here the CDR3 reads CASRKGPNEQYF. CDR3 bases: TGTGCCAGCAGAAAGGGACCCAACGAGCAGTACTTC.

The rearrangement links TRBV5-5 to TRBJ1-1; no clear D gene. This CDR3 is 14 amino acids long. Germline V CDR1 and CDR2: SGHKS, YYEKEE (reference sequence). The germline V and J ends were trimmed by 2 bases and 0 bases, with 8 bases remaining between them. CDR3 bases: TGTGCCAGCAGCTTAATCAGCCTGAACACTGAAGCTTTCTTT. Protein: CASSLISLNTEAFF.

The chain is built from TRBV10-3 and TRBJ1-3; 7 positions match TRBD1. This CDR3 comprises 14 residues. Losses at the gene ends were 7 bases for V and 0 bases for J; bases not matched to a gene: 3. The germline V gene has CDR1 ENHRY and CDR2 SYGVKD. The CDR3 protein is CAIKRDSSGNTIYF. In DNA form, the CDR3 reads TGTGCCATCAAAAGGGACAGCTCTGGAAACACCATATATTTT.

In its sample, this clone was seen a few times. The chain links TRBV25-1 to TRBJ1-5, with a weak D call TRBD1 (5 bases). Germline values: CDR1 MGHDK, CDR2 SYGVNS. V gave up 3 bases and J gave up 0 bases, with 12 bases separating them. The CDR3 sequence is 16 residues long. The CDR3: CASSDTLDSSNQPQHF. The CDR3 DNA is TGTGCCAGCAGTGACACCCTAGACAGTAGCAATCAGCCCCAGCATTTT.

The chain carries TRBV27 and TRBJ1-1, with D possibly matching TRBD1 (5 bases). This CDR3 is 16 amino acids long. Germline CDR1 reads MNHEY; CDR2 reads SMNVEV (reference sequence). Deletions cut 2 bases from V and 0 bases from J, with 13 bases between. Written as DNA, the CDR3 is TGTGCCAGCAGTTTAGGGGACGGAGGGGTGAACACTGAAGCTTTCTTT. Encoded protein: CASSLGDGGVNTEAFF.

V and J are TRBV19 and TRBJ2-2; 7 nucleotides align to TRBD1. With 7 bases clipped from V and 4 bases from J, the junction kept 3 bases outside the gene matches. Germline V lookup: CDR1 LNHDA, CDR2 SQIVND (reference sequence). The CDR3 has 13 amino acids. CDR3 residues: CASNPGGTGELFF. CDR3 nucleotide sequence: TGTGCCAGTAATCCAGGGGGCACCGGGGAGCTGTTTTTT.

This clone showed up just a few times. The CDR3 nucleotides are TGCGCCAGCAGCCAAGATGAGGGAAAAGGCTTATACAATGAGCAGTTCTTC. Translating it yields CASSQDEGKGLYNEQFF. This chain joins TRBV4-1 and TRBJ2-1; a possible D gene is TRBD2 (5 bases). In germline, CDR1 is MGHRA, CDR2 YSYEKL. The CDR3 sequence is 17 residues long. Trimming took 0 bases from V and 4 from J, leaving 16 bases between them.

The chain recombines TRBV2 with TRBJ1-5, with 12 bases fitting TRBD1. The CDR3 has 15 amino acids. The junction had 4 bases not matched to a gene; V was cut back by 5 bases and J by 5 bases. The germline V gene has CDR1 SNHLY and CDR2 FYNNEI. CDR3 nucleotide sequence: TGTGCCAGCAGTCCGGGACAGGGGGCGTATCAGCCCCAGCATTTT. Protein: CASSPGQGAYQPQHF.

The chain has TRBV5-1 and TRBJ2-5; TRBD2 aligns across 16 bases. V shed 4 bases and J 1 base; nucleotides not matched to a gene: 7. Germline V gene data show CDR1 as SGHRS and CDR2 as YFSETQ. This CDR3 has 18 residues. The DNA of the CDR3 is TGCGCCAGCAGCGCAGGGACTAGCGGGAGGGCCTCCCAAGAGACCCAGTACTTC. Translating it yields CASSAGTSGRASQETQYF.

The CDR3 sequence: CASSLDDRSPYNEQFF. The DNA for the CDR3 is TGTGCCAGCAGCTTAGACGACAGGTCTCCCTACAATGAGCAGTTCTTC. The chain recombines TRBV11-3 with TRBJ2-1; possibly TRBD1 for D (6 bases). CDR3 length: 16 amino acids. The V gene's germline CDR1 is SGHNT and CDR2 YENEEA. Trimming cost V 0 bases and J 2 bases, with 11 bases left between them.

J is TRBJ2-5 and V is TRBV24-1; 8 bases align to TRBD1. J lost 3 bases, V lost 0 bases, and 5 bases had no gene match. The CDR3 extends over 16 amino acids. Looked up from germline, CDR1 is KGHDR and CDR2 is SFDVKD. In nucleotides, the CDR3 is TGTGCCACCAGTGATTTGCAAAGGACAGGGAAAGAGACCCAGTACTTC. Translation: CATSDLQRTGKETQYF.

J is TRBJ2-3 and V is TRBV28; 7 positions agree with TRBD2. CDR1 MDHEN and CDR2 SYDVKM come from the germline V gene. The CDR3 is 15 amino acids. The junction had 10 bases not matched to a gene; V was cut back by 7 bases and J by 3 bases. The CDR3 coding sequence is TGTGCCAGCACCAGTATTGGGGAGGGTACAGATACGCAGTATTTT. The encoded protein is CASTSIGEGTDTQYF.

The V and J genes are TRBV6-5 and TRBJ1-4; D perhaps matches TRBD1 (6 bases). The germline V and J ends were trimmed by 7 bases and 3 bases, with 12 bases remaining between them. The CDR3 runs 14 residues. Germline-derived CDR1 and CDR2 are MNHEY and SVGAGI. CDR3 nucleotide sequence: TGTGCCAGCACCAGTAACAGGGCTAATGAAAAACTGTTTTTT. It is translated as CASTSNRANEKLFF.

CDR3 coding DNA: TGTGCCAGCAGCTTAGTTTCGGACAGGGACGATGAGCAGTTCTTC. It codes for CASSLVSDRDDEQFF. The gene calls are TRBV11-2 and TRBJ2-1; the match to TRBD1 covers 8 bases. The CDR3 totals 15 residues. Unmatched junction bases numbered 7, after V lost 1 base and J lost 8 bases. Germline lookup yields CDR1 SGHAT and CDR2 FQNNGV. Based on the CDR3 plus reference TRBV11-2 and TRBJ2-1, the full variable domain is EAGVAQSPRYKIIEKRQSVAFWCNPISGHATLYWYQQILGQGPKLLIQFQNNGVVDDSQLPKDRFSAERLKGVDSTLKIQPAKLEDSAVYLCASSLVSDRDDEQFFGPGTRLTVL.

CDR3 sequence (DNA): TGTGCTAGTGGACCCAAGCCTGGGGGGAGCAATCAGCCCCAGCATTTT. Encoded protein: CASGPKPGGSNQPQHF. The V call is TRBV12-5, the J call TRBJ1-5; the D gene is possibly TRBD1 (5 bases). The germline V gene has CDR1 LGHNT and CDR2 FRNRAP. Trimming took 6 bases from V and 1 from J, leaving 16 bases between them. This CDR3 is 16 amino acids long. The complete variable domain, with remaining parts taken from reference TRBV12-5 and TRBJ1-5, reads DARVTQTPRHKVTEMGQEVTMRCQPILGHNTVFWYRQTMMQGLELLAYFRNRAPLDDSGMPKDRFSAEMPDATLATLKIQPSEPRDSAVYFCASGPKPGGSNQPQHFGDGTRLSIL.

As DNA, the CDR3 is TGTGCCACCAGTGATTTCACGTCACACTCCTACAATGAGCAGTTCTTC. Residues: CATSDFTSHSYNEQFF. V usage is TRBV24-1 and J usage is TRBJ2-1; no clear D. The CDR3 is 16 amino acids. The germline V gene has CDR1 KGHDR and CDR2 SFDVKD. Trimming stripped 1 base from V and 0 bases from J, with 9 bases between.

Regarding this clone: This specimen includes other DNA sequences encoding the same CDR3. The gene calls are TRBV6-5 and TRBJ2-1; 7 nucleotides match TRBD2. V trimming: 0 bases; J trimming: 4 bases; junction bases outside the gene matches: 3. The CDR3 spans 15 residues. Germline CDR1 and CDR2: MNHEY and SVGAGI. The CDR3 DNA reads TGTGCCAGCAGTTACTCGGGTAGCGGGTACAATGAGCAGTTCTTC. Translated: CASSYSGSGYNEQFF.

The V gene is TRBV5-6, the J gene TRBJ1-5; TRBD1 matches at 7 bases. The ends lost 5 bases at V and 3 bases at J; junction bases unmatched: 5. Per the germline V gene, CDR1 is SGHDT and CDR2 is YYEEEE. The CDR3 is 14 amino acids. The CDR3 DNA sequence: TGTGCCAGCAGTTACAGGGGTATCAATCAGCCCCAGCATTTT. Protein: CASSYRGINQPQHF.

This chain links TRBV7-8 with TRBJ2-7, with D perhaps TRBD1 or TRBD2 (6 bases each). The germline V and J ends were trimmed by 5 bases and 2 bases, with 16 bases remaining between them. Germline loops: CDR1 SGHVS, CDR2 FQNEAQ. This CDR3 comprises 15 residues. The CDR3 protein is CASSQRGEETYEQYF. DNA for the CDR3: TGTGCCAGCAGCCAGAGGGGGGAGGAGACCTACGAGCAGTACTTC. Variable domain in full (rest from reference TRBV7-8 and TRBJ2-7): GAGVSQSPRYKVAKRGQDVALRCDPISGHVSLFWYQQALGQGPEFLTYFQNEAQLDKSGLPSDRFFAERPEGSVSTLKIQRTQQEDSAVYLCASSQRGEETYEQYFGPGTRLTVT.

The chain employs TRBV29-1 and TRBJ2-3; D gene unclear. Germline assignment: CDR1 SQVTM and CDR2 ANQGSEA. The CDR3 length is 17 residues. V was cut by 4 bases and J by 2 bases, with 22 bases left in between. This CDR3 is CSVAGNFLQAVTDTQYF. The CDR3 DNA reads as TGCAGCGTTGCCGGAAATTTCCTACAAGCCGTCACAGATACGCAGTATTTT.

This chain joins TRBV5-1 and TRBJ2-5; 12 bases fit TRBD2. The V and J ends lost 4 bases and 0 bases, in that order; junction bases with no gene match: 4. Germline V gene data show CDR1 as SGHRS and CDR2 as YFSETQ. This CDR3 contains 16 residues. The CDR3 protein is CASSALAGGYQETQYF. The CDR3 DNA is TGCGCCAGCAGCGCCCTAGCGGGAGGGTACCAAGAGACCCAGTACTTC.

In nucleotides, the CDR3 is TGTGCCAGCAGTTGGGCGCTAGCGGGCTCCTTGGGTGAGCAGTTCTTC. It yields the protein CASSWALAGSLGEQFF. This chain uses TRBV27 with TRBJ2-1; 8 bases agree with TRBD2. CDR3 size: 16 residues. Germline CDR1 and CDR2: MNHEY and SMNVEV (reference sequence). V trimming: 4 bases; J trimming: 9 bases; junction bases outside the gene matches: 14.